The entry below gives a single T cell receptor beta chain sequence along with its context. The CDR3 is made up of 14 amino acids. Germline V gene sequence: CDR1 SGHVS, CDR2 FQNEAQ. Trimming pared 0 bases from V and 2 bases from J, leaving 7 bases between. The data are from a study of blood T cell repertoires in COVID-19. Background on the study: Sites across the United States, Italy and Spain contributed samples from acute and convalescent COVID-19. T cells, B-cell-depleted T cells, or PBMCs supplied cDNA or gDNA.

Repertoires were generated with immunoSEQ multiplex PCR, while TCRdb's copy carries only in-frame clones and drops some. The repertoire holds 95,000 to 150,000 clones, around nine tenths seen once, with about 8% in the top ten. The source is a man in his forties or fifties with acute or convalescent COVID-19. The specimen sequenced was peripheral blood. The V call is TRBV7-8, the J call TRBJ2-5; no clear D. Written as DNA, the CDR3 is TGTGCCAGCAGCTTAGCGATACAGCAAGAGACCCAGTACTTC. Its protein is CASSLAIQQETQYF.